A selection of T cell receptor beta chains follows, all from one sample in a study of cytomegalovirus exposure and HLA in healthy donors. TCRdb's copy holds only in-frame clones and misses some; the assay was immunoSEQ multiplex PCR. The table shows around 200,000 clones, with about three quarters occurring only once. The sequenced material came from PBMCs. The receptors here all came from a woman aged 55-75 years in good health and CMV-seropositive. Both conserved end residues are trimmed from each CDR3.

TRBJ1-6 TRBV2 ASRAPGGRGTPLH
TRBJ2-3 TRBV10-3 AIRLTSGGLVTDTQY
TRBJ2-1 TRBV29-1 SVASGTISYNEQF
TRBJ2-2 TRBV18 ASSQGPDGELF
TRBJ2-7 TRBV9 ASSVAYSYEQY
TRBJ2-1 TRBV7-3 ASSLNAQGNVAEQF
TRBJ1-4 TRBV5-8 ASSLGQTGEKLF
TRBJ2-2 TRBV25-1 ASSESAGQNTGELF
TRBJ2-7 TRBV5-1 ASSLASSGTSYEQY
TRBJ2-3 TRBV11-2 ASSLGRGGLAGRNTQY
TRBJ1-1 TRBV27 ASSFPELVGQAPNTEAF
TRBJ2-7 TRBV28 ASSPRGTGFHEQY
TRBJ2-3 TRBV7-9 ASSGGGSLTDTQY
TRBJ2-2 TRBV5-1 ASRTRLSTGELF
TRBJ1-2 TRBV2 ASSLGDYGYT
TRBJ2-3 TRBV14 ASSREATVADTQY
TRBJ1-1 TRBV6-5 ASSLATVTTEAF
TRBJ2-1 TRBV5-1 ASSLTVTSGSLVHNEQF
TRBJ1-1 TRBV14 ASSPQGNTEAF
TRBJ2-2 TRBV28 ATAAVVTGELF
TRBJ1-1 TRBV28 ASSLPEEAF
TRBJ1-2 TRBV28 ASSSRNYGYT
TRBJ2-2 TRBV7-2 ASSSLGPSDTGELF
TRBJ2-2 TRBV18 ASSPELVTGELF
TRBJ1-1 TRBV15 ATGQMNTEAF
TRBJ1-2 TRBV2 ASSEARESGFGYT
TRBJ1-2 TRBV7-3 ASSLTSLEGQGDGYT
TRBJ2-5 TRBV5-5 ASSPGQGGGLGWTQY
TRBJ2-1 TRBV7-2 ASRLARNNLLPEQF
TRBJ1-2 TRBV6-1 ASQWQGTSYGYT
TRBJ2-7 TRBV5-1 ASSSIYEQY
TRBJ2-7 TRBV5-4 ASSSNGQGDEQY
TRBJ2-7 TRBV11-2 ASSLGQTIYEQY
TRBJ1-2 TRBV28 ASSNGDSIQLNYGYT
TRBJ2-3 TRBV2 ASSAQGGRATDTQY
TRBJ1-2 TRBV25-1 ASSESMMAGYGYT
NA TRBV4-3 ASSQGMEGEQY
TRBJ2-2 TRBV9 ASSVGSGTISGELF
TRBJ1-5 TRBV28 ASSLGGRGQPQH
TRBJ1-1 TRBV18 ASSQQGGLMNTEAF
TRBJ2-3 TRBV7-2 ASSSVTDTQY
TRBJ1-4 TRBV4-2 ASSQVTVPTNEKLF